The entry that follows covers one TCR beta chain sequence. The data were taken from a study of blood T cell repertoires in COVID-19. On the study more broadly: Samples representing acute and convalescent COVID-19 were sourced from the United States, Italy and Spain. T cells, B-cell-depleted T cells, or PBMCs provided the cDNA or gDNA that served as material.

Original processing methods: Reference gene primer amplification gave nucleated cell count estimates. Some clones are missing from TCRdb's copy, which holds only in-frame ones; the method was immunoSEQ multiplex PCR. That table supplies the V and J calls and clone size; D and trimming were determined from the DNA. This table holds approximately 42,000 clones, approximately 70% found once. The V segment lost 2 bases and the J segment 7 bases; nucleotides outside the gene matches: 8. Germline values: CDR1 MNHEY, CDR2 SMNVEV (reference sequence). The CDR3 length is 14 residues. The chain has TRBV27 and TRBJ2-7, with 7 bases aligning to TRBD1. The receptor comes from a man older than 75 with acute or convalescent COVID-19. The sequenced sample was peripheral blood. CDR3 sequence reads: CASSLEQGIGEQYF. DNA of the CDR3: TGTGCCAGCAGTTTAGAACAGGGGATAGGGGAGCAGTACTTC.